The entry below describes one TCR beta chain. Busulfan-fludarabine conditioning, marrow transplant, and cyclophosphamide on days +3 and +4 were administered. Sequencing used immunoSEQ multiplex PCR; TCRdb keeps in-frame clones, though not all of them. The sample contains some 20,000 clones, over 65% of which appear only once. This record comes from a study of T cells after posttransplantation cyclophosphamide. The CDR3 covers 15 residues. The V and J ends lost 2 bases and 6 bases respectively, with 13 bases between them. Germline CDR1 and CDR2: SGHTA and FQGNSA. The sequencing used PBMCs, collected after an allogeneic stem cell transplant with post-transplant cyclophosphamide. The chain recombines TRBV7-2 with TRBJ2-2; D may be TRBD2 (6 bases). The origin of this receptor is a male patient between 25 and 39 years old who received an allogeneic stem cell transplant from a related donor, was CMV-positive, and had acute GVHD only. Some T cells may trace back to the graft donor. CDR3 DNA sequence: TGTGCCAGCAGCTTACAAGGGGCGGGGTCCGGGGAGCTGTTTTTT. It translates to CASSLQGAGSGELFF.